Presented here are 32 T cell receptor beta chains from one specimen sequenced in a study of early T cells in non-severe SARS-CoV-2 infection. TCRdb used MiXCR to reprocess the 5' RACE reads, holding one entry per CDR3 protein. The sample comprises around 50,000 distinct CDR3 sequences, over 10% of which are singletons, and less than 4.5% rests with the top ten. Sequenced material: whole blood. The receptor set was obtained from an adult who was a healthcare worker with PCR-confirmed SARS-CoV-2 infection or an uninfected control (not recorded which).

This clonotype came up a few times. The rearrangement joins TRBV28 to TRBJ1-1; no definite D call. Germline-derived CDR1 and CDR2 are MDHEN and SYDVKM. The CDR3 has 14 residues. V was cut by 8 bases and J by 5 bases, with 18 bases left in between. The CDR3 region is CASFSHSPRTEAFF. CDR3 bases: TGTGCCAGCTTCTCGCACAGTCCCAGAACTGAAGCTTTCTTT.

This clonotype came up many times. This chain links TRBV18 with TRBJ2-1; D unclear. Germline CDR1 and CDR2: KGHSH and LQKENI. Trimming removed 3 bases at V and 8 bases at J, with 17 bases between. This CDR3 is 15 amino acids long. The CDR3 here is CASSPTRTRYDEQFF. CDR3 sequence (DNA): TGTGCCAGCTCACCTACCAGGACGAGGTACGATGAGCAGTTCTTC.

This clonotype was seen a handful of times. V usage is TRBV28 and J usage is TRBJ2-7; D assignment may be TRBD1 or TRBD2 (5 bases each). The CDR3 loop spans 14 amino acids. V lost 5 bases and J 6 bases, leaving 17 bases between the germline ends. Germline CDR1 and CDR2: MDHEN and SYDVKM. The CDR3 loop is CASSTGTPFGEQYF. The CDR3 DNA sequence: TGTGCCAGCAGTACCGGGACGCCGTTCGGCGAGCAGTACTTC.

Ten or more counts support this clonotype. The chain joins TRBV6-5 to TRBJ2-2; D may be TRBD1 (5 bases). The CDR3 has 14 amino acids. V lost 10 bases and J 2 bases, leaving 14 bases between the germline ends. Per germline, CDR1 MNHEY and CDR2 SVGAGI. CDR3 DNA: TGTGCCACGCACAGGACGCTCAACACCGGGGAGCTGTTTTTT. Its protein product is CATHRTLNTGELFF.

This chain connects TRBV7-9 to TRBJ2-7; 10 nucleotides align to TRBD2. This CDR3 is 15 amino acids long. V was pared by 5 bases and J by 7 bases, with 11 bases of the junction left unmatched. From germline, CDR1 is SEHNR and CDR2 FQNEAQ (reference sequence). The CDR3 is CASSPAGGPLSEQYF. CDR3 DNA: TGTGCCAGCAGCCCAGCGGGAGGGCCTCTGTCGGAGCAGTACTTC.

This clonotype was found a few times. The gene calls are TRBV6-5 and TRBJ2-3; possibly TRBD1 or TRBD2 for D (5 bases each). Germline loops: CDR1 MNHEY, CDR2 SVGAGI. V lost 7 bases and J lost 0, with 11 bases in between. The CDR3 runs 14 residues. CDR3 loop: CASKIRDSTDTQYF. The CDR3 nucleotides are TGTGCCAGCAAGATCCGGGACAGCACAGATACGCAGTATTTT.

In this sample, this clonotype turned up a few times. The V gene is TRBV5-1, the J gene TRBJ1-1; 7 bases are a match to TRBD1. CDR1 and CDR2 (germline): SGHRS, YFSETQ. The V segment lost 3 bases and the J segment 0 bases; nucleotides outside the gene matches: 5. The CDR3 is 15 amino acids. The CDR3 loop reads CASSSTGPMNTEAFF. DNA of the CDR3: TGCGCCAGCAGCTCGACAGGGCCAATGAACACTGAAGCTTTCTTT.

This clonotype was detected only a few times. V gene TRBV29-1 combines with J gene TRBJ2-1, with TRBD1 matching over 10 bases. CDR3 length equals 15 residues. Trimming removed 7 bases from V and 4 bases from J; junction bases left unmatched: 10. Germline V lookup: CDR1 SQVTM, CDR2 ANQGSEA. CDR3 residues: CSARSGTGEYNEQFF. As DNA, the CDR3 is TGCAGCGCTCGATCTGGGACAGGGGAGTACAATGAGCAGTTCTTC.

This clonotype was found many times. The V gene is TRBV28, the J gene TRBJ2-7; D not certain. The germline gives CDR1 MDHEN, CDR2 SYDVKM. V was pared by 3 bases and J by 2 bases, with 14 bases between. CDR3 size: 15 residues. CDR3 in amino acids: CASSLGNRPPYEQYF. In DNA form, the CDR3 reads TGTGCCAGCAGTTTGGGCAATCGTCCGCCCTACGAGCAGTACTTC.

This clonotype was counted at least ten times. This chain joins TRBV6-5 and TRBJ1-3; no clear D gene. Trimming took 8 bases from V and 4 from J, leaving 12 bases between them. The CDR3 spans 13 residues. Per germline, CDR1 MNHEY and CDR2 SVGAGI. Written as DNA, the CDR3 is TGTGCCAGCTGGTTCCCGGAGGGAAACACCATATATTTT. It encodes CASWFPEGNTIYF.

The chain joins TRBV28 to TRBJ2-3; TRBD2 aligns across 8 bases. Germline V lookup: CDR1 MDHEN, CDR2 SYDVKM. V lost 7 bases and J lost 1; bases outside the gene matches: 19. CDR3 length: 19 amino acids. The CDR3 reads CASNSLADPSIYGTDTQYF. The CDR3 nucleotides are TGTGCCAGCAACTCACTAGCGGACCCATCTATATACGGCACAGATACGCAGTATTTT.

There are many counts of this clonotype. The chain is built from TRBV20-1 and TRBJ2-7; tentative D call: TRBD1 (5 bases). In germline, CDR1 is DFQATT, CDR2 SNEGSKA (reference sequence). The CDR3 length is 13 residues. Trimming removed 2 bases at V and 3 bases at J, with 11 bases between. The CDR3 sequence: CSARRTSDYEQYF. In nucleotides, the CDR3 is TGCAGTGCTAGAAGGACATCTGACTACGAGCAGTACTTC.

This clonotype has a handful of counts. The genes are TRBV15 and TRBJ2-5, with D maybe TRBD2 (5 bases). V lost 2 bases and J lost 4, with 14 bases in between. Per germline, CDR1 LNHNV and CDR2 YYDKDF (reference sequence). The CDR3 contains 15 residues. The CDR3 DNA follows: TGTGCCACCAGCAGATCCCCAGCAGGAGGAGAGACCCAGTACTTC. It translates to CATSRSPAGGETQYF. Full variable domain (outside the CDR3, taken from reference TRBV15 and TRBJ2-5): DAMVIQNPRYQVTQFGKPVTLSCSQTLNHNVMYWYQQKSSQAPKLLFHYYDKDFNNEADTPDNFQSRRPNTSFCFLDIRSPGLGDTAMYLCATSRSPAGGETQYFGPGTRLLVL.

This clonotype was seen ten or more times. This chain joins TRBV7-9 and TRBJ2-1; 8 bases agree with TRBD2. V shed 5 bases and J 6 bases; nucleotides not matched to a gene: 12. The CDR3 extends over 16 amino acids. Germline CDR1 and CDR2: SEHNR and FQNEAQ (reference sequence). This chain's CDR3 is CASSPQRSGSTNEQFF. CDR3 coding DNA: TGTGCCAGCAGCCCCCAGAGGAGCGGGAGTACCAATGAGCAGTTCTTC.

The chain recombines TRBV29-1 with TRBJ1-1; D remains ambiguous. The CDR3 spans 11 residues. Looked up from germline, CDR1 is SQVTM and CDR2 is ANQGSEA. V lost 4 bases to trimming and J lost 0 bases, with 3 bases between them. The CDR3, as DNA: TGCAGCGTTGTTATGAACACTGAAGCTTTCTTT. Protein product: CSVVMNTEAFF. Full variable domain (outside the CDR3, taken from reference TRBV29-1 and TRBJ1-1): SAVISQKPSRDICQRGTSLTIQCQVDSQVTMMFWYRQQPGQSLTLIATANQGSEATYESGFVIDKFPISRPNLTFSTLTVSNMSPEDSSIYLCSVVMNTEAFFGQGTRLTVV.

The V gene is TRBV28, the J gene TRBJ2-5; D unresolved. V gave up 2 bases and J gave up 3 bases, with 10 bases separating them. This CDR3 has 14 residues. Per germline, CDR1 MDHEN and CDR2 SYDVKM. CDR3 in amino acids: CASSLTLIKETQYF. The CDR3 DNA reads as TGTGCCAGCAGTTTAACACTGATCAAAGAGACCCAGTACTTC.

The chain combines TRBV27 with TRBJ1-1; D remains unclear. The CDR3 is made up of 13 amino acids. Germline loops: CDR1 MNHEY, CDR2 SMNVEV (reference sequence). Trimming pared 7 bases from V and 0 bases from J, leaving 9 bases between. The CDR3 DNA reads TGTGCCAGCAAGGGCGCGATGAACACTGAAGCTTTCTTT. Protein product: CASKGAMNTEAFF.

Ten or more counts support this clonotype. The CDR3 protein is CASSLGWTSGSLQETQYF. The CDR3 DNA is TGTGCCAGCAGCTTAGGGTGGACTAGCGGGAGTCTCCAAGAGACCCAGTACTTC. This sequence joins TRBV7-2 and TRBJ2-5; 13 bases map to TRBD2. This CDR3 spans 18 amino acids. Looked up from germline, CDR1 is SGHTA and CDR2 is FQGNSA. Germline trimming cut 1 base from V and 1 base from J; bases unmatched to any gene: 6.

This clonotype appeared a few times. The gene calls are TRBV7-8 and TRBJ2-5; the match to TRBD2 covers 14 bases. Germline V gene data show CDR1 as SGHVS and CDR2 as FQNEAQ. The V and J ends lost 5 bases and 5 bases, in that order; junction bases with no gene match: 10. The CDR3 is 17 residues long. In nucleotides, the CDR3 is TGTGCCAGCAGCGCGCACCTGGGACTAGCGGGAGACGAGACCCAGTACTTC. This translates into CASSAHLGLAGDETQYF. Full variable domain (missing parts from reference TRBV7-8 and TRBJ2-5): GAGVSQSPRYKVAKRGQDVALRCDPISGHVSLFWYQQALGQGPEFLTYFQNEAQLDKSGLPSDRFFAERPEGSVSTLKIQRTQQEDSAVYLCASSAHLGLAGDETQYFGPGTRLLVL.

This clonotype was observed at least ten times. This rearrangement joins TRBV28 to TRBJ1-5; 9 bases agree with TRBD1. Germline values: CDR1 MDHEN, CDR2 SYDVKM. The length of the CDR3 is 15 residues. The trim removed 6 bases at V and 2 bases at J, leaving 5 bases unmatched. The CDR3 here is CASSSGQGGNQPQHF. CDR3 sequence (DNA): TGTGCCAGCAGCTCGGGACAGGGTGGCAATCAGCCCCAGCATTTT.

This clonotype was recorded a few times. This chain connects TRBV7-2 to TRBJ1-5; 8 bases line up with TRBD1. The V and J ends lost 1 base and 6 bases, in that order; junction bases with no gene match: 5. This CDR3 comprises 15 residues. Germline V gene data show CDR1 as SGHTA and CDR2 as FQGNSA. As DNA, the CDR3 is TGTGCCAGCAGCTTAGGGCAGGGGGCCGGTCAGCCCCAGCATTTT. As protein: CASSLGQGAGQPQHF.

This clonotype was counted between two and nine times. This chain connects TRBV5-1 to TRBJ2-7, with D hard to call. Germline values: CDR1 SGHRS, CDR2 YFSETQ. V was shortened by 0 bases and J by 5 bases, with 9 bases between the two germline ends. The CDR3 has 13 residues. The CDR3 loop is CASSLVLLDEQYF. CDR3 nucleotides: TGCGCCAGCAGCTTGGTTCTACTGGACGAGCAGTACTTC.

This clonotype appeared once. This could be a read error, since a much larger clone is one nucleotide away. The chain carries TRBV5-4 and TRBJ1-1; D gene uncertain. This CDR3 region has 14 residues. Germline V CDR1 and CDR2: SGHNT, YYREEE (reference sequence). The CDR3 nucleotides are TGTGCCCGCAGCTCCGAGGGCGGCTACACTGAAGCTTTCTTT. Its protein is CARSSEGGYTEAFF.

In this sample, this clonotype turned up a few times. The CDR3 DNA reads TGTGCCAGCAGTTTAATAGCCGGGAGGGCGCGAGATGAGCAGTTCTTC. It specifies CASSLIAGRARDEQFF. V and J are TRBV12-3 or TRBV12-4 and TRBJ2-1; TRBD2 matches 8 bases. The CDR3 is made up of 16 amino acids. Losses at the gene ends were 2 bases for V and 8 bases for J; bases not matched to a gene: 11.

The CDR3 sequence: CASSEGATYGYTF. The CDR3, as DNA: TGTGCCAGTAGCGAGGGGGCCACCTATGGCTACACCTTC. The gene calls are TRBV19 and TRBJ1-2, with 7 bases aligning to TRBD1. CDR3 length: 13 residues. Germline V gene lookup returns CDR1 LNHDA and CDR2 SQIVND (reference sequence). With V trimmed by 6 bases and J by 4 bases, 5 bases remained unmatched.

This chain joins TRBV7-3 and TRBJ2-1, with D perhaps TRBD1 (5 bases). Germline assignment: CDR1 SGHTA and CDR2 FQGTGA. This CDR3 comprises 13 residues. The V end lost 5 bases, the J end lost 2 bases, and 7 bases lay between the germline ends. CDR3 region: CASSPQAYNEQFF. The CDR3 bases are TGTGCCAGCAGCCCACAGGCCTACAATGAGCAGTTCTTC.

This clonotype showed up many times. CDR3 nucleotides: TGTGCCAGCAGCTTAGATACTATTGACAGATTTAATGAAAAACTGTTTTTT. Encoded protein: CASSLDTIDRFNEKLFF. The chain links TRBV11-2 to TRBJ1-4, with a possible D match to TRBD1 (5 bases). V was clipped by 0 bases and J by 4 bases, with 15 bases between them. CDR1 SGHAT and CDR2 FQNNGV come from the germline V gene. The CDR3 extends over 17 amino acids.

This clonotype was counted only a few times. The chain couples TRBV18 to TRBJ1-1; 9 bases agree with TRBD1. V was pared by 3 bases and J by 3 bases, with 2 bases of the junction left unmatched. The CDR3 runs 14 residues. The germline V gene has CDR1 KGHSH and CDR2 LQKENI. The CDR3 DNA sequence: TGTGCCAGCTCACCCTGGGACAGGGACACTGAAGCTTTCTTT. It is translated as CASSPWDRDTEAFF.

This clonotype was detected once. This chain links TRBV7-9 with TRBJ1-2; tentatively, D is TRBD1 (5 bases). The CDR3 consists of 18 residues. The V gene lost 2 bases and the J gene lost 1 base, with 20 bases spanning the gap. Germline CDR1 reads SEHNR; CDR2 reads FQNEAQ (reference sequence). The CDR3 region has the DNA TGTGCCAGCAGCTTATTCCAAGGGATACAGGACCTTAACTATGGCTACACCTTC. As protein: CASSLFQGIQDLNYGYTF.

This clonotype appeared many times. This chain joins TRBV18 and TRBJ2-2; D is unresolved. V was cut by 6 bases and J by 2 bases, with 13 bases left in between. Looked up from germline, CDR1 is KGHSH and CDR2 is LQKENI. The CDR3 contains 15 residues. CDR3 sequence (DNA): TGTGCCAGCTCGCCCGCTCTTGGAAACACCGGGGAGCTGTTTTTT. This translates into CASSPALGNTGELFF.

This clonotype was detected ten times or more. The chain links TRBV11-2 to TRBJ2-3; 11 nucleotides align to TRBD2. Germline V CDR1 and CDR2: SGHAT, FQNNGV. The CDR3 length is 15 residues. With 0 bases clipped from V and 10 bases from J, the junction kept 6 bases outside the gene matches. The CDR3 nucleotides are TGTGCCAGCAGCTTAGAGGCTAGCGGGAGGAGTTCGCAGTATTTT. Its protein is CASSLEASGRSSQYF.

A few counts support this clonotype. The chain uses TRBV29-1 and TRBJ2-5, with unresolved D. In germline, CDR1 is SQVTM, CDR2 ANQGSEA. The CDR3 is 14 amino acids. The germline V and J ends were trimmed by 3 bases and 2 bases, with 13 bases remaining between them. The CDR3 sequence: CSVEKHKIQETQYF. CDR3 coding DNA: TGCAGCGTTGAGAAACATAAGATTCAAGAGACCCAGTACTTC.